The entry below gives a single T cell receptor (beta chain) sequence along with its context. The record originates from a study of blood T cell repertoires in COVID-19. Across the whole study: COVID-19 samples collected from the United States, Italy and Spain covered acute and convalescent phases. Nucleic acid was either cDNA or gDNA, and it came from T cells, B-cell-depleted T cells, or PBMCs.

As originally analysed: Amplification with reference gene primers provided the estimates of nucleated cell counts. Data came from immunoSEQ multiplex PCR; TCRdb stores just in-frame clones and leaves some out. V and J calls and clone size are given by that table; D and trimming were obtained from the DNA. The data contain 70,000 to 85,000 clones, more than 90% of them singletons. This TCR came from a human donor in a cohort sampled during active COVID-19. Sequenced: peripheral blood.

CDR3 loop: CASSMGPNSNQPQHF. The CDR3 DNA reads TGTGCCAGTAGTATGGGGCCTAATAGCAATCAGCCCCAGCATTTT. V gene TRBV19 combines with J gene TRBJ1-5; D possibly corresponds to TRBD1 (5 bases). The CDR3 loop spans 15 amino acids. Germline assignment: CDR1 LNHDA and CDR2 SQIVND (reference sequence). V shed 3 bases and J shed 0 bases, with 9 bases lying between them.